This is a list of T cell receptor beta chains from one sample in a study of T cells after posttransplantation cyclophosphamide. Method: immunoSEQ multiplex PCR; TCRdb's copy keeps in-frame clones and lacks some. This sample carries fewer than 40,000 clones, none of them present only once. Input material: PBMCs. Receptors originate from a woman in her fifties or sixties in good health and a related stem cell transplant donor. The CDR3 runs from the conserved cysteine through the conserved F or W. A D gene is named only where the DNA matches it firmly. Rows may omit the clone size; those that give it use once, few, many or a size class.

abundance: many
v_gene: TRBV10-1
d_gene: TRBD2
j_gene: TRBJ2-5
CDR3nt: TGCGCCAGCAGATCAAGCGGGGGGGCCCAAGCCTGCCAAGAGACCCAGTACTTC
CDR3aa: CASRSSGGAQACQETQYF

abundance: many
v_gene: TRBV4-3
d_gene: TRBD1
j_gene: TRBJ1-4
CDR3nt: TGCGCCAGCAGCCAGGGGGACAGCCTTAATGAAAAACTGTTTTTT
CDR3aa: CASSQGDSLNEKLFF

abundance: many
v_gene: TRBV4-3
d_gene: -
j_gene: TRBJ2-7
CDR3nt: TGCGCCAGCAGCCAAGTACCACAGGGCTACGAGCAGTACTTC
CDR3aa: CASSQVPQGYEQYF

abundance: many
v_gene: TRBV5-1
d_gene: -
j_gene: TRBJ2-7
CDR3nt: TGCGCCAGCAGCCTTACAGGGAACTACGAGCAGTACTTC
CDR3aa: CASSLTGNYEQYF

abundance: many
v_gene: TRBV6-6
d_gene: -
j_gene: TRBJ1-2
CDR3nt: TGTGCCAGCAGTTACAACGGCCAGGGGAGCGGCTATGGCTACACCTTC
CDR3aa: CASSYNGQGSGYGYTF

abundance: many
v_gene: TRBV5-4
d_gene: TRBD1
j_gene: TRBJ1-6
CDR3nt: TGTGCCAGCAGCCCACGACAGGGGTCTTTTAATTCACCCCTCCACTTT
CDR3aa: CASSPRQGSFNSPLHF

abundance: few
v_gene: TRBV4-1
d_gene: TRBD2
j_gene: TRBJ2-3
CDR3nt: TGCGCCAGCAGCTCCTTGACTAGCGGGGGGGGGTATACGCAGTATTTT
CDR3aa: CASSSLTSGGGYTQYF

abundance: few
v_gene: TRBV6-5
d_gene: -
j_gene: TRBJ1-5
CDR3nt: TGTGCCAGCACTCTAAACCAACACTCAGGCCAGCCCCAGCATTTT
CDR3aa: CASTLNQHSGQPQHF

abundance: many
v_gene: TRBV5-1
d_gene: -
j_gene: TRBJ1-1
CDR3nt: TGCGCCAGCAGCCTCAAAACAGGGACGAAAAACACTGAAGCTTTCTTT
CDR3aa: CASSLKTGTKNTEAFF

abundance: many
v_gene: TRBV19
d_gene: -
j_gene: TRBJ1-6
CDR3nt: TGTGCCAGTAATCACAACCGGGTTGAATCACCCCTCCACTTT
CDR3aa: CASNHNRVESPLHF

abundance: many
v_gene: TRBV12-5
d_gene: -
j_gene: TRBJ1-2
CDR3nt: TGTGCTAGTGGTTTGGATTCAGGGTTTAACTATGGCTACACCTTC
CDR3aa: CASGLDSGFNYGYTF

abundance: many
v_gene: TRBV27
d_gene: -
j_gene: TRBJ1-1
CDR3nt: TGTGCCAGCAGTTTAAACAGGAACACTGAAGCTTTCTTT
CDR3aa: CASSLNRNTEAFF

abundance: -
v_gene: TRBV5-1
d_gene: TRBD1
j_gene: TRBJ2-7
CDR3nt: TGCGCCGGCAGCTTGGAGGACAGGGGCCTCTCCTACGAGCAGTACTTC
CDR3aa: CAGSLEDRGLSYEQYF

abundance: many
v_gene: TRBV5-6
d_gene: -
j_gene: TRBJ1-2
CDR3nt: TGTGCCAGCAGCCCCGGGTATTCCCTTCGTGGCTACACCTTC
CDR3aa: CASSPGYSLRGYTF

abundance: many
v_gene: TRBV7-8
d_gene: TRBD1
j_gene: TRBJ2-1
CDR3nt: TGTGCCAGCAGCTTACCTAGACAGGGGTGGATTGAGCAGTTCTTC
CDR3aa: CASSLPRQGWIEQFF

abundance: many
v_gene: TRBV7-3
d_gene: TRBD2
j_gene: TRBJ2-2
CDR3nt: TGTGCCAGCAGCCGGGGAGGGGCTGGCACCGGGGAGCTGTTTTTT
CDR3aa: CASSRGGAGTGELFF

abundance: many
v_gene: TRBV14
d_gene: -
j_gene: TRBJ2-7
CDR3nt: TGTGCCAGCAGCCAAGAATTGCGGGGAAACGAGCAGTACTTC
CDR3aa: CASSQELRGNEQYF

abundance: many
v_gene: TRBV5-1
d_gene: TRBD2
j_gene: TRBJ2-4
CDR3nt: TGCGCCAACGGGATGAAACGGGGAGGGAGAAACATTCAGTACTTC
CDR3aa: CANGMKRGGRNIQYF

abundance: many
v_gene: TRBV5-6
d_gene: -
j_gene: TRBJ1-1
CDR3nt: TGTGCCAGCAGCTTCCCAGGGATGAAGGGGGCTGAAGCTTTCTTT
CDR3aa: CASSFPGMKGAEAFF

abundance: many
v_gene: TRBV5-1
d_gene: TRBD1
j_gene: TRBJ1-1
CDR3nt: TGCGCCAGCAGCCAATATGGGACAGACACTGAAGCTTTCTTT
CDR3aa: CASSQYGTDTEAFF

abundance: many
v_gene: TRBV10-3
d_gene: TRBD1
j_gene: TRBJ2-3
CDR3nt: TGTGCCATCAGACGGGACAGGGGGTCAGATACGCAGTATTTT
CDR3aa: CAIRRDRGSDTQYF

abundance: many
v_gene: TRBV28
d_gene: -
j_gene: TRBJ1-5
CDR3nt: TGTGCCAGCAGCGGGGGGGGGAGCAATCAGCCCCAGCATTTT
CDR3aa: CASSGGGSNQPQHF

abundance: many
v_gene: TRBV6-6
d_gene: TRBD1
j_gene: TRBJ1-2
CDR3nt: TGTGCCAGCAGTTACAGGGCAGGGGGTGCGGGTGGCTACACCTTC
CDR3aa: CASSYRAGGAGGYTF

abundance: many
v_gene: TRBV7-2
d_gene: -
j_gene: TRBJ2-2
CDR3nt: TGTGCCAGCAGCTTAGATGCAGGGGTATTCACCGGGGAGCTGTTTTTT
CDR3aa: CASSLDAGVFTGELFF

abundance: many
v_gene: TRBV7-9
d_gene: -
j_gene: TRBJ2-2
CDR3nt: TGTGCCAGCAGCTTCGGCACCGGGGAGCTGTTTTTT
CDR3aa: CASSFGTGELFF

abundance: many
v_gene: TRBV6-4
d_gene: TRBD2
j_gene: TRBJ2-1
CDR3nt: TGTGCCAGCAGGCAGACTAGCGGGGGGGCCATTGAGCAGTTCTTC
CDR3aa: CASRQTSGGAIEQFF

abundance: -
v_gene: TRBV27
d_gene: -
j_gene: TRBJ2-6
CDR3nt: TGTGCCAGCAAATTTTCATCTGGGGCCAACGTCCTGACTTTC
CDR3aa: CASKFSSGANVLTF

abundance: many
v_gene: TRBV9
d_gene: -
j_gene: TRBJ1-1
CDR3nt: TGTGCCAGCAGCGTAGGAGGCAAGGTCGGGGGGCGAGGGACTGAAGCTTTCTTT
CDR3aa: CASSVGGKVGGRGTEAFF

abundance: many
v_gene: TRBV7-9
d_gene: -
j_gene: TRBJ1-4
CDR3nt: TGTGCCAGCAGCTTAACACCCACTAGTGGTGAAAAACTGTTTTTT
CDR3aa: CASSLTPTSGEKLFF